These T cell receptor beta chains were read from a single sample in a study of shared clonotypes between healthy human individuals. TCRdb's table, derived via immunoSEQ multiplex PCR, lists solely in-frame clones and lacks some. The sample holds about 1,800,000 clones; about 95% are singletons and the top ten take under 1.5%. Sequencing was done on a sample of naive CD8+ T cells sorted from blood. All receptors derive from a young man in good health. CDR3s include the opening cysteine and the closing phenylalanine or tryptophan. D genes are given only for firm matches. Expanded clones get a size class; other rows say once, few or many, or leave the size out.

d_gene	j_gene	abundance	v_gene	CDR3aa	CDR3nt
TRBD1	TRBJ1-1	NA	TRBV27	CASSPTGDTEAFF	TGTGCCAGCAGTCCAACAGGGGACACTGAAGCTTTCTTT
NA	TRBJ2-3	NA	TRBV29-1	CSVAQGPSTDTQYF	TGCAGCGTTGCACAGGGACCTAGCACAGATACGCAGTATTTT
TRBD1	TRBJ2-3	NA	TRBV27	CASSSNERGPTHSTDTQYF	TGTGCCAGCAGTTCCAACGAGAGGGGGCCTACCCATAGCACAGATACGCAGTATTTT
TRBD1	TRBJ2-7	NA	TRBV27	CASRDTGTGIYEQYF	TGTGCCAGCAGGGACACCGGGACAGGGATCTACGAGCAGTACTTC
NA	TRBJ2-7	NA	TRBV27	CASTTPRGHEQYF	TGTGCCAGCACCACCCCCAGGGGCCACGAGCAGTACTTC
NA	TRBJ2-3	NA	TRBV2	CASSEDWVGDSTDTQYF	TGTGCCAGCAGTGAAGATTGGGTGGGCGATAGCACAGATACGCAGTATTTT
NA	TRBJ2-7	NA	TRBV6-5	CASSYRGGYEQYF	TGTGCCAGCAGCTACAGGGGGGGCTACGAGCAGTACTTC
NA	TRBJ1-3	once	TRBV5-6	CASSLPKVSGNTIYF	TGTGCCAGCAGCTTGCCGAAGGTCTCTGGAAACACCATATATTTT
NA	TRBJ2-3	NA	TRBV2	CALRGGTDTQYF	TGTGCCTTACGTGGGGGGACAGATACGCAGTATTTT
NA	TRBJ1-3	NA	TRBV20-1	CSAGQGNTIYF	TGCAGTGCTGGCCAGGGAAACACCATATATTTT
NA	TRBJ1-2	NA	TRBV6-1	CASSAPPGLSDYGYTF	TGTGCCAGCAGTGCACCCCCGGGGTTGAGCGACTATGGCTACACCTTC
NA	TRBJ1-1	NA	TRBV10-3	CAISESLRPENTEAFF	TGTGCCATCAGTGAGTCGTTGAGGCCGGAGAACACTGAAGCTTTCTTT
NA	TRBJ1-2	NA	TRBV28	CASSLETGNGYTF	TGTGCCAGCAGTTTAGAAACAGGGAATGGCTACACCTTC
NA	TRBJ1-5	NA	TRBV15	CATSRDRREGGNQPQHF	TGTGCCACCAGCAGAGATCGCAGGGAAGGGGGCAATCAGCCCCAGCATTTT
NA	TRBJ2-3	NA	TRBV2	CASSEWRDSTDTQYF	TGTGCCAGCAGTGAATGGCGGGACAGCACAGATACGCAGTATTTT
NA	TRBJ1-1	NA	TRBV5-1	CASSLATGGLDTEAFF	TGCGCCAGCAGCTTGGCCACGGGGGGCTTGGACACTGAAGCTTTCTTT
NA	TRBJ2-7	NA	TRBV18	CASSPDRFSPYEQYF	TGTGCCAGCTCACCAGACAGGTTCAGCCCCTACGAGCAGTACTTC